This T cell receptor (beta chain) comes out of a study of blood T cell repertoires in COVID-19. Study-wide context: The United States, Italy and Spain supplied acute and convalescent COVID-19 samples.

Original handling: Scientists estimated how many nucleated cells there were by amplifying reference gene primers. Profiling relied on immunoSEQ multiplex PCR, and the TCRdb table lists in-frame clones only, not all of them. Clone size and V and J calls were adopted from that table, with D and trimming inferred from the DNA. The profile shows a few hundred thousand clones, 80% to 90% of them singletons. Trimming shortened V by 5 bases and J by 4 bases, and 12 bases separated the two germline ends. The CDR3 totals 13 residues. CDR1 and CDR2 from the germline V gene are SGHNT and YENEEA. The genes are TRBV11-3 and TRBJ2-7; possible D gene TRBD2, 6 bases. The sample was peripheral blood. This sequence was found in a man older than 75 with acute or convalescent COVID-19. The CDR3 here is CASSPRGGYEQYF. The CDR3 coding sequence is TGTGCCAGCAGCCCACGGGGAGGTTACGAGCAGTACTTC.